The rows below give T cell receptor beta chains drawn from one sample of a study of blood T cell repertoires in COVID-19. The protocol was immunoSEQ multiplex PCR, while the TCRdb copy is restricted to in-frame clones and leaves out a portion. Among 75,000 to 95,000 clones listed, 85% to 95% were seen once. Sequenced sample: peripheral blood. The receptors derive from a man between 60 and 75 years old with acute or convalescent COVID-19. Both conserved end residues are trimmed from each CDR3. Only part of the rows carry a size: once, few, many, or a class if the clone is expanded.

clone_size,j_call,v_call,cdr3_aa
NA,TRBJ1-1,TRBV5-6,ASSSSSPRAASGRTEAF
NA,TRBJ1-4,TRBV5-4,ASSRDRRNEKLF
NA,TRBJ2-1,TRBV5-4,ASSTTGQVYNEQF
NA,TRBJ2-7,TRBV2,ASNRAFGEQY
NA,TRBJ2-5,TRBV28,ASSPKETQY
NA,TRBJ2-7,TRBV10-3,AIQREGLYEQY
NA,TRBJ1-1,TRBV5-8,ASSIQSNTEAF
NA,TRBJ1-2,TRBV27,ASSGGGYGYT
NA,TRBJ2-7,TRBV19,ASSDPGTGLGEQY
NA,TRBJ2-1,TRBV18,ASSPGLAGFSSYNEQF
NA,TRBJ1-3,TRBV18,ASSPLQDSGNTIY
NA,TRBJ1-1,TRBV11-1,ASSPDRALNTEAF
NA,TRBJ2-1,TRBV6-2/TRBV6-3,ASSYSPGRAPNEQF
NA,TRBJ2-7,TRBV19,ASSIRLASYEQY
NA,TRBJ1-5,TRBV7-9,ASSPQGNNQPQH
NA,TRBJ2-1,TRBV2,ASGGNEQF
NA,TRBJ2-3,TRBV7-2,ASSLEGARDTQY
NA,TRBJ2-5,TRBV5-1,ATSPGARETQY
NA,TRBJ2-7,TRBV10-2,ASSPGGSGKYEQY
once,TRBJ2-5,TRBV20-1,SASGDRQQETQY
NA,TRBJ2-7,TRBV6-2/TRBV6-3,ASSFALLPLYEQY
NA,TRBJ2-1,TRBV4-3,ASSQGEGEGILYNEQF
NA,TRBJ1-6,TRBV9,ASSPRQGYSPLH
NA,TRBJ1-1,TRBV4-3,ASSRIFGGTENTEAF
once,TRBJ2-3,TRBV12-3/TRBV12-4,ASSSLDTDTQY
NA,TRBJ2-2,TRBV2,ASSEALAGATGELF
NA,TRBJ2-7,TRBV18,ASPTMEQY
NA,TRBJ1-4,TRBV7-2,ASSLLSFNEKLF
NA,TRBJ1-1,TRBV11-3,ASSPIDRGENEAF
NA,TRBJ2-2,TRBV5-1,ASSTDRGSGGELF
NA,TRBJ1-1,TRBV28,ASSPGGQIIGTEAF
NA,TRBJ2-1,TRBV7-6,ASSLELAGGGGGQF
NA,TRBJ1-4,TRBV4-1,ASSQEERGLGKLF
NA,TRBJ2-2,TRBV18,ASSWTSEAGELF
once,TRBJ2-7,TRBV7-2,ASSFSSGRVYEQY
NA,TRBJ1-5,TRBV7-9,ASSSGGSNQPQH
NA,TRBJ2-7,TRBV5-1,ASSLAPSGIAYEQY
NA,TRBJ1-5,TRBV7-3,ARNSDGHSNQPQH
NA,TRBJ1-1,TRBV12-3/TRBV12-4,ASSLDRGAF
NA,TRBJ2-1,TRBV11-1,ASSPPRSQYPNEQF
NA,TRBJ2-3,TRBV7-7,ASSLGVAGDTDTQY
NA,TRBJ2-1,TRBV4-3,ASSQGRGYNEQF
NA,TRBJ2-3,TRBV7-8,ASSLATGFRTDTQY
NA,TRBJ2-7,TRBV18,ASSDRVSSYEQY
NA,TRBJ2-5,TRBV3-1/TRBV3-2,ASSSQETQY
NA,TRBJ2-5,TRBV6-5,ASRQNFLQETQY
NA,TRBJ2-5,TRBV6-5,ASSYYQGFQETQY
NA,TRBJ2-3,TRBV29-1,SVEVTNTDTQY
NA,TRBJ2-1,TRBV18,ASSPRSNEQF
once,TRBJ2-1,TRBV7-3,ASSLTGNQDEQF
NA,TRBJ2-7,TRBV4-3,ASSQETGAGEQY
NA,TRBJ2-7,TRBV30,ACGGPTRYEQY
NA,TRBJ1-2,TRBV29-1,SVEGPVYGYT
once,TRBJ1-3,TRBV5-1,ASSPGRQGAGNTIY
NA,TRBJ2-1,TRBV19,ASRITSGGPVREQF